These 9 T cell receptor beta chains were sequenced from one sample in a study of healthy donors' naive CD4 and CD8 T cells. TCR libraries were built from about 520 ng of total RNA by linear amplification. TCRdb analysed the reads with MiXCR anew, one entry per CDR3 protein. The sample holds about 180,000 distinct CDR3 sequences, under 85% seen once. Input material: naive CD4+ and CD8+ T cells sorted from blood, pooled from several donors. Every receptor here comes from a pool of human donors in good health; the sample pools cells from several healthy donors.

The chain links TRBV4-1 to TRBJ1-2, with no clear D. There are 15 residues in the CDR3. Trimming pared 4 bases from V and 4 bases from J, leaving 16 bases between. The germline CDR1 and CDR2 sequences are MGHRA and YSYEKL. The CDR3 DNA reads TGCGCCAGCAGCCCCGGAGACCGGCTGCCCTATGGCTACACCTTC. It yields the protein CASSPGDRLPYGYTF.

CDR3 sequence (DNA): TGTGCCAGTAGTATAGGGACAGGGGCAATCGACGAGCAGTACTTC. Amino acids: CASSIGTGAIDEQYF. The J gene is TRBJ2-7, the V gene TRBV19, with 9 bases identical to TRBD1. Germline CDR1 LNHDA, CDR2 SQIVND (reference sequence). The CDR3 spans 15 residues. Trimming removed 1 base from V and 5 bases from J; junction bases left unmatched: 6.

J is TRBJ2-3 and V is TRBV19; 7 nucleotides align to TRBD2. J gave up 0 bases and V 7 bases, and 16 bases lay outside the gene matches. CDR3 length equals 18 residues. Germline CDR1 is LNHDA and CDR2 is SQIVND (reference sequence). The CDR3 protein is CASTPRGRESSSTDTQYF. CDR3 DNA sequence: TGTGCCAGTACCCCTCGCGGGCGGGAGAGTTCTAGCACAGATACGCAGTATTTT.

This clonotype was detected only a few times. V gene TRBV29-1 combines with J gene TRBJ2-7; weak D call: TRBD1 (5 bases). The germline V gene encodes CDR1 SQVTM and CDR2 ANQGSEA. Deletions cut 3 bases from V and 6 bases from J, with 12 bases between. The CDR3 covers 12 residues. CDR3: CSVDVGATEQYF. CDR3 sequence (DNA): TGCAGCGTTGACGTAGGGGCAACCGAGCAGTACTTC.

The rearrangement links TRBV29-1 to TRBJ2-1, with unresolved D. Germline lookup yields CDR1 SQVTM and CDR2 ANQGSEA. This CDR3 has 11 residues. The V and J ends lost 8 bases and 9 bases respectively, with 14 bases between them. CDR3: CSPWIGGEQFF. Written as DNA, the CDR3 is TGCAGCCCCTGGATAGGCGGTGAGCAGTTCTTC.

There are a few counts of this clonotype. V usage is TRBV5-5 and J usage is TRBJ1-1; the D gene is possibly TRBD1 (6 bases). Trimming shortened V by 4 bases and J by 0 bases, and 13 bases separated the two germline ends. CDR1 and CDR2 from the germline V gene are SGHKS and YYEKEE (reference sequence). CDR3 size: 15 residues. CDR3 sequence reads: CASSTLGGLNTEAFF. The DNA for the CDR3 is TGTGCCAGCAGCACACTGGGGGGCTTGAACACTGAAGCTTTCTTT.

The CDR3 bases are TGTGCCAGCAGCCTCGAACTGCGCGGGGGCTACACCTTC. Translating it yields CASSLELRGGYTF. This chain connects TRBV6-2 or TRBV6-3 to TRBJ1-2; no reliable D call. V gave up 6 bases and J gave up 8 bases, with 16 bases separating them. This CDR3 has 13 amino acids. The germline CDR1 and CDR2 sequences are MNHEY and SVGEGT.

The rearrangement joins TRBV29-1 to TRBJ2-6, with D perhaps TRBD2 (6 bases). The ends were cut back, 0 bases at V and 0 bases at J, with 15 bases in the middle. Germline-derived CDR1 and CDR2 are SQVTM and ANQGSEA. This CDR3 is 18 amino acids long. The CDR3 DNA is TGCAGCGTTGAAGAAGGAGGGGCCCGCTTCTCTGGGGCCAACGTCCTGACTTTC. It is translated as CSVEEGGARFSGANVLTF.

This clonotype has more than one count but fewer than ten. The J gene is TRBJ1-5, the V gene TRBV6-5; D is possibly TRBD1 (5 bases). Germline V CDR1 and CDR2: MNHEY, SVGAGI. The CDR3 consists of 15 residues. V was cut by 0 bases and J by 5 bases, with 11 bases left in between. In nucleotides, the CDR3 is TGTGCCAGCAGTTACTCGATTACGGGGCATCAGCCCCAGCATTTT. Protein: CASSYSITGHQPQHF.